A single sample is the source of the 25 T cell receptor beta chains below, sequenced in a study of metastatic and nonmetastatic thyroid tumors. With MiXCR, TCRdb reprocessed the PCR reads. Of under 95,000 clones in the sample, around 9.2% were seen once. No patient received treatment before thyroid surgery. Sequencing was carried out using blood. These receptors came from a female donor with papillary thyroid cancer or a benign thyroid nodule (not recorded which). Some clones in this sample may be carry-over from other donors' samples.

This clone was picked up a small number of times. This may be a read error: a much more frequent sequence differs by one nucleotide. The chain couples TRBV20-1 to TRBJ2-2; D not resolved. This CDR3 has 12 amino acids. Germline CDR1 DFQATT, CDR2 SNEGSKA (reference sequence). V lost 1 base, J lost 6 bases, and 6 bases lay in between. CDR3 nucleotides: TGCAGTGCTAGAGTAGGAGCCGGGGAGCTGTTTTTT. This sequence encodes CSARVGAGELFF.

This clone appeared many times. The J gene is TRBJ2-1, the V gene TRBV5-1; 8 nucleotides align to TRBD1. The junction had 9 bases not matched to a gene; V was cut back by 0 bases and J by 4 bases. The CDR3 sequence is 17 residues long. Germline lookup yields CDR1 SGHRS and CDR2 YFSETQ. In DNA, the CDR3 is TGCGCCAGCAGCTTGGGGCACAGGGGGGCGGGTTACAATGAGCAGTTCTTC. Translating gives CASSLGHRGAGYNEQFF.

Note on this clone: This may be a read error: a much more frequent sequence differs by one nucleotide. The rearrangement joins TRBV5-1 to TRBJ1-1; no definite D call. There are 11 residues in the CDR3. Trimming stripped 8 bases from V and 8 bases from J, with 13 bases between. The germline CDR1 and CDR2 sequences are SGHRS and YFSETQ. The CDR3 DNA follows: TGCGCCAGTACCGTGACGCGGGAAGCTTTCTTT. This translates into CASTVTREAFF. Drawing the rest from reference TRBV5-1 and TRBJ1-1, the complete variable domain is KAGVTQTPRYLIKTRGQQVTLSCSPISGHRSVSWYQQTPGQGLQFLFEYFSETQRNKGNFPGRFSGRQFSNSRSEMNVSTLELGDSALYLCASTVTREAFFGQGTRLTVV.

There are many counts of this clone. The V call is TRBV6-5, the J call TRBJ1-1; possible D gene TRBD1, 5 bases. Germline V gene data show CDR1 as MNHEY and CDR2 as SVGAGI. CDR3 length equals 18 residues. Trimming stripped 1 base from V and 2 bases from J, with 20 bases between. CDR3 amino acids: CASSYLTLGPKRNTEAFF. CDR3 coding DNA: TGTGCCAGCAGTTACTTAACCCTGGGGCCAAAGAGAAACACTGAAGCTTTCTTT.

This clone was seen a few times. A much larger clonotype is one base distant, so this may be a read error. This sequence joins TRBV6-2 or TRBV6-3 and TRBJ1-5; D gene ambiguous. This CDR3 spans 13 amino acids. Germline CDR1 MNHEY, CDR2 SVGEGT. As DNA, the CDR3 is TGTACCAGCAGTTACTCGAGTGATCAGCCCCAGCATTTT. It specifies CTSSYSSDQPQHF.

The chain employs TRBV9 and TRBJ1-2; possibly TRBD1 for D (5 bases). Germline CDR1 SGDLS, CDR2 YYNGEE. There are 13 residues in the CDR3. V was trimmed by 4 bases and J by 4 bases, leaving 11 bases between them. The CDR3 nucleotides are TGTGCCAGCAGCCCCGGGCAGGGCTATGGCTACACCTTC. Its protein is CASSPGQGYGYTF. The full variable domain, completed using reference TRBV9 and TRBJ1-2, is DSGVTQTPKHLITATGQRVTLRCSPRSGDLSVYWYQQSLDQGLQFLIQYYNGEERAKGNILERFSAQQFPDLHSELNLSSLELGDSALYFCASSPGQGYGYTFGSGTRLTVV.

This clone was counted at least ten times. The J gene is TRBJ2-1, the V gene TRBV12-3 or TRBV12-4; 7 bases agree with TRBD1. Losses at the gene ends were 5 bases for V and 6 bases for J; bases not matched to a gene: 4. The CDR3 loop spans 13 amino acids. The CDR3 loop is CASSKGQSNEQFF. DNA of the CDR3: TGTGCCAGCAGTAAGGGACAGAGCAATGAGCAGTTCTTC.

Relative to its sample, this clone is medium-sized. The V gene is TRBV6-1, the J gene TRBJ2-7; perhaps TRBD2 as D (6 bases). The CDR3 runs 13 residues. V lost 8 bases and J 6 bases, leaving 17 bases between the germline ends. The germline V gene encodes CDR1 MNHNS and CDR2 SASEGT. CDR3 coding DNA: TGTGCCAGCCCAACAGCTCCGGAGGGCGAGCAGTACTTC. It codes for CASPTAPEGEQYF.

This clone was seen ten or more times. The V gene is TRBV2, the J gene TRBJ2-2, with D unclear. V lost 11 bases to trimming and J lost 9 bases, with 19 bases between them. The CDR3 runs 13 residues. Germline lookup yields CDR1 SNHLY and CDR2 FYNNEI. The DNA of the CDR3 is TGTGCCTCCGCGCGAAGAGAGGCGTGGGAGCTGTTTTTT. Translated: CASARREAWELFF.

This clone has at least ten counts. The chain joins TRBV5-4 to TRBJ1-2, with 7 bases aligning to TRBD1. Unmatched junction bases numbered 4, after V lost 4 bases and J lost 1 base. Looked up from germline, CDR1 is SGHNT and CDR2 is YYREEE (reference sequence). The CDR3 consists of 14 residues. The CDR3 DNA sequence: TGTGCCAGCAGCGTCGACAGGGATAACTATGGCTACACCTTC. Its translation: CASSVDRDNYGYTF.

This clone was observed at least ten times. The V call is TRBV5-8, the J call TRBJ1-3, with TRBD1 as a possible D gene (5 bases). The ends were cut back, 3 bases at V and 0 bases at J, with 7 bases in the middle. This CDR3 is built from 14 residues. Per the germline V gene, CDR1 is SGHTS and CDR2 is YDEGEE. CDR3 in DNA: TGTGCCAGCAGCTGGGGGTTCTCTGGAAACACCATATATTTT. This sequence encodes CASSWGFSGNTIYF.

At least ten counts were recorded for this clone. The chain carries TRBV10-3 and TRBJ2-5, with a weak D call TRBD2 (6 bases). Germline assignment: CDR1 ENHRY and CDR2 SYGVKD. V dropped 3 bases and J dropped 2 bases, with 7 bases sitting between them. The CDR3 runs 13 residues. The chain's CDR3 is CAISERGQETQYF. The CDR3 bases are TGTGCCATCAGTGAACGGGGGCAAGAGACCCAGTACTTC.

This clone was counted ten times or more. The chain uses TRBV30 and TRBJ2-4, with TRBD1 matching 8 bases. The CDR3 spans 14 residues. V lost 0 bases to trimming and J lost 4 bases; unmatched junction nucleotides: 2. CDR1 and CDR2 from the germline V gene are GTSNPN and SVGIG (reference sequence). The CDR3 loop is CAWSVRQGKNIQYF. The CDR3 DNA follows: TGTGCCTGGAGTGTACGACAGGGGAAAAACATTCAGTACTTC.

The chain couples TRBV20-1 to TRBJ2-7; D tentatively fits TRBD1 or TRBD2 (7 bases each). The V end was cut by 1 base, the J end by 3 bases, with 13 bases between. Germline V gene sequence: CDR1 DFQATT, CDR2 SNEGSKA (reference sequence). The CDR3 runs 14 residues. Here the CDR3 DNA reads TGCAGTGCTAGAGGGCAGGGGGACTACTACGAGCAGTACTTC. It codes for CSARGQGDYYEQYF.

At least ten counts were recorded for this clone. This chain connects TRBV9 to TRBJ1-3; the D is unclear. The CDR3 runs 15 residues. CDR1 is SGDLS and CDR2 is YYNGEE in the germline V gene. V lost 1 base and J lost 2, with 10 bases in between. The CDR3, as DNA: TGTGCCAGCAGCGTATCGGACTTCGCTGGAAACACCATATATTTT. Translation: CASSVSDFAGNTIYF.

The V and J genes are TRBV2 and TRBJ2-2, with unresolved D. CDR1 SNHLY and CDR2 FYNNEI come from the germline V gene. Between the trimmed V and J ends, which lost 6 bases and 6 bases, there was a span of 23 bases. There are 17 residues in the CDR3. The CDR3 protein is CASRLRLMLGPSGELFF. CDR3 in DNA: TGTGCCAGCAGATTACGGCTCATGCTCGGACCATCCGGGGAGCTGTTTTTT.

In its sample, this clone was seen a few times. The CDR3 sequence: CASSWVGGGVGGTDTQYF. The CDR3 DNA reads TGTGCCAGCAGCTGGGTAGGGGGAGGGGTCGGTGGCACAGATACGCAGTATTTT. V usage is TRBV21-1 and J usage is TRBJ2-3; the listed D gene, TRBD2, was not tested against the DNA. TRBV21-1 is annotated as a pseudogene. The length of the CDR3 is 18 residues.

Many counts were recorded for this clone. This chain joins TRBV20-1 and TRBJ2-3, with a possible D match to TRBD2 (7 bases). With 2 bases removed from V and 4 bases from J, the gap between germline ends came to 16 bases. Germline CDR1 reads DFQATT; CDR2 reads SNEGSKA (reference sequence). The CDR3 spans 15 residues. The CDR3 protein is CSARNGGPGADTQYF. CDR3 nucleotide sequence: TGCAGTGCTAGAAACGGGGGGCCAGGTGCAGATACGCAGTATTTT.

This clone was counted at least ten times. The chain combines TRBV19 with TRBJ1-5; 9 bases map to TRBD1. The length of the CDR3 is 15 residues. V dropped 3 bases and J dropped 7; count of bases not matched to a gene: 7. Germline V gene data show CDR1 as LNHDA and CDR2 as SQIVND (reference sequence). DNA of the CDR3: TGTGCCAGTAGTATCAAAGGGACAGGGTGGCAGCCCCAGCATTTT. It codes for CASSIKGTGWQPQHF.

The table lists this clone with a few counts. The rearrangement joins TRBV6-1 to TRBJ1-2, with TRBD1 matching over 8 bases. Germline-derived CDR1 and CDR2 are MNHNS and SASEGT. This CDR3 contains 14 residues. V gave up 5 bases and J gave up 7 bases; unmatched junction bases: 9. The CDR3 sequence: CASSIQGAFSGYTF. The CDR3 DNA is TGTGCCAGCAGTATCCAGGGGGCCTTCAGTGGCTACACCTTC.

In this sample, this clone turned up many times. J is TRBJ1-1 and V is TRBV18; TRBD1 agrees at 9 bases. J lost 8 bases, V lost 4 bases, and 14 bases had no gene match. The CDR3 runs to 16 residues. Germline CDR1 reads KGHSH; CDR2 reads LQKENI. The CDR3 nucleotides are TGTGCCAGCTCACTTACGGGACAGGGTGCAAGCCTAGAAGCTTTCTTT. Its protein is CASSLTGQGASLEAFF.

This clone was recorded many times. The chain uses TRBV12-3 or TRBV12-4 and TRBJ2-1; 12 bases align to TRBD2. The CDR3 has 17 amino acids. V lost 5 bases, J lost 6 bases, and 11 bases stayed unmatched. In DNA form, the CDR3 reads TGTGCCAGCAGTCCTCAGGGACTAGCGGGCCCTTCCAATGAGCAGTTCTTC. It translates to CASSPQGLAGPSNEQFF.

The chain is built from TRBV7-6 and TRBJ1-2; D perhaps matches TRBD1 (5 bases). V lost 0 bases and J 7 bases, leaving 18 bases between the germline ends. CDR1 is SGHVS, CDR2 FNYEAQ, per germline. This CDR3 spans 16 amino acids. In nucleotides, the CDR3 is TGTGCCAGCAGCTTAGCGCTAGGGGAAGAAGGAGGTGGCTACACCTTC. This sequence encodes CASSLALGEEGGGYTF.

As regards this clone: The junction differs from germline at one of its ends, possibly a read error. The chain uses TRBV2 and TRBJ2-2; D gene uncertain. This CDR3 contains 19 residues. CDR1 and CDR2 (germline): SNHLY, FYNNEI. As DNA, the CDR3 is TGTGCCAGCAGTCGATTTATACGACTCGGGCCAGACCGTACCGTGGAGCTTTTTTTT. It is translated as CASSRFIRLGPDRTVELFF.

This clone showed up just a few times. The V call is TRBV20-1, the J call TRBJ1-2, with D possibly TRBD1 on 6 matching bases. There are 11 residues in the CDR3. Germline V gene sequence: CDR1 DFQATT, CDR2 SNEGSKA (reference sequence). Trimming shortened V by 5 bases and J by 8 bases, and 12 bases separated the two germline ends. The CDR3 loop reads CSAPQGGGYTF. DNA of the CDR3: TGCAGTGCTCCACAGGGAGGAGGCTACACCTTC.